The clone carrying this T cell receptor beta chain was seen just once. Its antigen is still unknown. The data were obtained in a study of cytomegalovirus exposure and HLA in healthy donors. Overall study results and limits: TCR association rates varied by HLA locus in a later analysis, with DRB1 highest and HLA-C lowest.

V trimming: 8 bases; J trimming: 5 bases; junction bases outside the gene matches: 4. Germline V lookup: CDR1 MNHEY, CDR2 SVGAGI. The CDR3 has 13 amino acids. PCR employed 60 Vbeta and 13 Jbeta primers. Repertoires were generated with immunoSEQ multiplex PCR, while TCRdb's copy carries only in-frame clones and drops some. In the table there are 200,000 to 250,000 clones, 77% of which are singletons. This receptor was identified in a woman aged 55-70 years in good health and CMV-seropositive. V usage is TRBV6-5 and J usage is TRBJ1-4; 8 bases match TRBD1. Sample: PBMCs. CDR3: CASGRTGNEKLFF. The CDR3 DNA reads as TGTGCCAGCGGCAGGACAGGGAATGAAAAACTGTTTTTT.